These 7 T cell receptor beta chains were all obtained from the same sample, sequenced in a study of OX40 agonist ivuxolimab in advanced cancers. The protocol was immunoSEQ multiplex PCR, while the TCRdb copy is restricted to in-frame clones and leaves out a portion. This sample has over 75,000 clones, with under 95% found just once. This specimen consisted of CD4+ or CD8+ T cells sorted from blood, obtained in a trial of the OX40 agonist ivuxolimab. The source of these receptors is an adult with an advanced solid tumor such as melanoma, head and neck, liver or kidney cancer.

This clone was seen only once. This chain joins TRBV7-9 and TRBJ1-2, with 9 bases aligning to TRBD1. This CDR3 has 16 residues. Germline CDR1 is SEHNR and CDR2 is FQNEAQ (reference sequence). Unmatched junction bases numbered 6, after V lost 2 bases and J lost 2 bases. The CDR3 sequence is CASSLQDRGGNYGYTF. DNA of the CDR3: TGTGCCAGCAGCTTACAGGACAGGGGTGGCAACTATGGCTACACCTTC. Variable domain in full (rest from reference TRBV7-9 and TRBJ1-2): DTGVSQNPRHKITKRGQNVTFRCDPISEHNRLYWYRQTLGQGPEFLTYFQNEAQLEKSRLLSDRFSAERPKGSFSTLEIQRTEQGDSAMYLCASSLQDRGGNYGYTFGSGTRLTVV.

This clone was recorded once. The chain recombines TRBV28 with TRBJ2-3; D gene ambiguous. The CDR3 is 15 amino acids. Germline V gives CDR1 MDHEN, CDR2 SYDVKM. Trimming took 5 bases from V and 1 from J, leaving 13 bases between them. The CDR3 spells CASSPSFSGTDTQYF. In DNA form, the CDR3 reads TGTGCCAGCAGTCCTAGTTTTTCAGGCACAGATACGCAGTATTTT.

The rearrangement links TRBV28 to TRBJ2-7; 12 bases agree with TRBD2. Germline V gives CDR1 MDHEN, CDR2 SYDVKM. The CDR3 is made up of 14 amino acids. V lost 8 bases to trimming and J lost 5 bases; unmatched junction nucleotides: 7. The DNA of the CDR3 is TGTGCCAGCGGTCTAGCGGGAGGGCACGACGAGCAGTACTTC. Its translation is CASGLAGGHDEQYF. The full variable domain, with the rest looked up from reference TRBV28 and TRBJ2-7, is DVKVTQSSRYLVKRTGEKVFLECVQDMDHENMFWYRQDPGLGLRLIYFSYDVKMKEKGDIPEGYSVSREKKERFSLILESASTNQTSMYLCASGLAGGHDEQYFGPGTRLTVT.

The gene calls are TRBV2 and TRBJ1-2; 10 nucleotides agree with TRBD1. With 4 bases clipped from V and 3 bases from J, the junction kept 5 bases outside the gene matches. The CDR3 is 15 amino acids. CDR1 is SNHLY and CDR2 is FYNNEI in the germline V gene. In DNA, the CDR3 is TGTGCCAGCAGTGGAGGACAGGGGGGGTACTATGGCTACACCTTC. This encodes CASSGGQGGYYGYTF.

This sequence joins TRBV5-1 and TRBJ1-2, with 12 bases aligning to TRBD1. V gave up 2 bases and J gave up 8 bases; unmatched junction bases: 7. CDR1 and CDR2 from the germline V gene are SGHRS and YFSETQ. The CDR3 spans 15 residues. The CDR3 region has the DNA TGCGCCAGCAGCTTCCAGGGACAGGGGGCTGGCGGCTACACCTTC. Translating it yields CASSFQGQGAGGYTF.

The gene calls are TRBV7-2 and TRBJ2-7; 7 nucleotides line up with TRBD1. The ends lost 3 bases at V and 3 bases at J; junction bases unmatched: 2. This CDR3 has 13 amino acids. CDR1 SGHTA and CDR2 FQGNSA come from the germline V gene. CDR3 sequence reads: CASSFRDSYEQYF. In DNA form, the CDR3 reads TGTGCCAGCAGCTTCCGGGACAGCTACGAGCAGTACTTC.

V and J are TRBV18 and TRBJ2-5, with no clear D. The CDR3 runs 15 residues. Germline V lookup: CDR1 KGHSH, CDR2 LQKENI. Trimming removed 1 base from V and 4 bases from J, with 13 bases in between. The CDR3 loop reads CASSPLLGVGETQYF. The CDR3 coding sequence is TGTGCCAGCTCACCACTCCTGGGCGTCGGAGAGACCCAGTACTTC.